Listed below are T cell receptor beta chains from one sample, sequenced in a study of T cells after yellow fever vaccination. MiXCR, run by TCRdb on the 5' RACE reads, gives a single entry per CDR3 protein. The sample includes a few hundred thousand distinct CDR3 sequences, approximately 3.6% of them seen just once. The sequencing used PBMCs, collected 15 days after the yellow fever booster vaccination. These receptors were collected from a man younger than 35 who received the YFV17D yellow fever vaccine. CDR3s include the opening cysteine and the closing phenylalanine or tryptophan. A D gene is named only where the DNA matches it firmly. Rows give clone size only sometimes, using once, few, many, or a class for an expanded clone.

CDR3: CASTLTGQGGETQYF
DNA: TGTGCCAGCACCCTTACGGGGCAGGGGGGAGAGACCCAGTACTTC
D: NA
V: TRBV3-1
size: many
J: TRBJ2-5

CDR3: CASSLGAVVLTDTQYF
DNA: TGTGCCAGCAGCTTAGGGGCGGTGGTTTTGACAGATACGCAGTATTTT
D: NA
V: TRBV7-2
size: many
J: TRBJ2-3

CDR3: CASSRSTNTEAFF
DNA: TGTGCCAGCAGCCGATCTACGAACACTGAAGCTTTCTTT
D: NA
V: TRBV7-3
size: many
J: TRBJ1-1

CDR3: CASEDGSRNTIYF
DNA: TGTGCCAGTGAGGACGGCTCTAGGAACACCATATATTTT
D: NA
V: TRBV28
size: many
J: TRBJ1-3

CDR3: CASSSTDRGIYGYTF
DNA: TGTGCCAGCAGCTCGACCGACAGGGGTATCTATGGCTACACCTTC
D: TRBD1
V: TRBV7-2
size: many
J: TRBJ1-2

CDR3: CSARVTSAVALRTEAFF
DNA: TGCAGTGCTAGAGTCACCTCGGCAGTGGCCCTGCGGACTGAAGCTTTCTTT
D: NA
V: TRBV20-1
size: many
J: TRBJ1-1

CDR3: CSARLHEFGTQYF
DNA: TGCAGTGCTAGATTACACGAGTTTGGGACCCAGTACTTC
D: NA
V: TRBV20-1
size: many
J: TRBJ2-5

CDR3: CASTADRQETQYF
DNA: TGTGCCAGCACCGCGGACAGACAAGAGACCCAGTACTTC
D: NA
V: TRBV13
size: few
J: TRBJ2-5

CDR3: CSARANRGGNTGELFF
DNA: TGCAGTGCTAGAGCGAACAGGGGTGGGAACACCGGGGAGCTGTTTTTT
D: TRBD1
V: TRBV20-1
size: few
J: TRBJ2-2

CDR3: CASSPEWTGQETQYF
DNA: TGCGCCAGCAGCCCGGAATGGACAGGGCAAGAGACCCAGTACTTC
D: TRBD1
V: TRBV5-1
size: many
J: TRBJ2-5

CDR3: CASSLDPGAGYGYTF
DNA: TGTGCCAGCAGCTTGGATCCGGGGGCAGGGTATGGCTACACCTTC
D: NA
V: TRBV5-5
size: many
J: TRBJ1-2

CDR3: CASSLLTGTEAFF
DNA: TGTGCCAGCAGTTTATTGACCGGCACTGAAGCTTTCTTT
D: NA
V: TRBV27
size: many
J: TRBJ1-1

CDR3: CSVPRVAGEAFF
DNA: TGCAGTGTCCCCAGGGTTGCGGGCGAAGCTTTCTTT
D: NA
V: TRBV20-1
size: many
J: TRBJ1-1

CDR3: CASSLQGSISTDTQYF
DNA: TGTGCCAGCAGCTTACAAGGGTCCATAAGCACAGATACGCAGTATTTT
D: NA
V: TRBV7-3
size: many
J: TRBJ2-3

CDR3: CSVGIGGANEKLFF
DNA: TGCAGCGTTGGAATAGGAGGGGCTAATGAAAAACTGTTTTTT
D: NA
V: TRBV29-1
size: many
J: TRBJ1-4

CDR3: CAKGQGRFEQFF
DNA: TGTGCCAAGGGACAGGGTCGGTTTGAGCAGTTCTTC
D: TRBD1
V: TRBV30
size: many
J: TRBJ2-1

CDR3: CASSSRGSPTVDQLQHF
DNA: TGTGCCAGCAGCTCCCGGGGAAGCCCTACAGTTGATCAGCTCCAGCATTTT
D: NA
V: TRBV5-5
size: NA
J: TRBJ1-5

CDR3: CASSLQPEKLFF
DNA: TGTGCCAGCAGCCTGCAGCCTGAAAAACTGTTTTTT
D: NA
V: TRBV6-1
size: many
J: TRBJ1-4

CDR3: CASSPWGDTEAFF
DNA: TGTGCCAGCAGTCCCTGGGGAGACACTGAAGCTTTCTTT
D: NA
V: TRBV12-3/TRBV12-4
size: many
J: TRBJ1-1

CDR3: CASRQQGRETQYF
DNA: TGTGCCAGCAGGCAACAGGGGCGAGAGACCCAGTACTTC
D: TRBD1
V: TRBV6-5
size: many
J: TRBJ2-5

CDR3: CSARAEEGAYNEQFF
DNA: TGCAGTGCTAGAGCCGAGGAGGGGGCCTACAATGAGCAGTTCTTC
D: NA
V: TRBV20-1
size: many
J: TRBJ2-1

CDR3: CASGRGGYSNQPQHF
DNA: TGTGCCAGCGGCAGGGGGGGATATAGCAATCAGCCCCAGCATTTT
D: TRBD1
V: TRBV6-2/TRBV6-3
size: many
J: TRBJ1-5

CDR3: CSARGQQGTTEAFF
DNA: TGCAGTGCTAGGGGACAACAGGGGACCACTGAAGCTTTCTTT
D: TRBD1
V: TRBV20-1
size: many
J: TRBJ1-1

CDR3: CASSFEGTPYNEQFF
DNA: TGTGCCAGCAGCTTTGAGGGAACCCCGTACAATGAGCAGTTCTTC
D: NA
V: TRBV7-2
size: many
J: TRBJ2-1

CDR3: CASSLWTGANSPLHF
DNA: TGCGCCAGCAGCCTTTGGACAGGGGCCAATTCACCCCTCCACTTT
D: TRBD1
V: TRBV5-1
size: many
J: TRBJ1-6

CDR3: CASSRTEQDGRDYGYTF
DNA: TGTGCCAGCAGTCGCACAGAACAGGACGGACGGGACTATGGCTACACCTTC
D: NA
V: TRBV27
size: many
J: TRBJ1-2

CDR3: CASSTGGGINEQFF
DNA: TGTGCCAGCAGCACAGGGGGGGGAATCAATGAGCAGTTCTTC
D: NA
V: TRBV5-5
size: many
J: TRBJ2-1

CDR3: CASSQDTGGGSPLHF
DNA: TGCGCCAGCAGCCAAGATACAGGGGGCGGGTCACCCCTCCACTTT
D: TRBD1
V: TRBV4-3
size: few
J: TRBJ1-6

CDR3: CSASGTGGTSSTEAFF
DNA: TGCAGTGCTAGTGGGACAGGGGGCACCTCTAGCACTGAAGCTTTCTTT
D: TRBD1
V: TRBV20-1
size: many
J: TRBJ1-1

CDR3: CASSYDTLTGDWQPQHF
DNA: TGTGCCAGCAGTTACGACACACTCACAGGGGATTGGCAGCCCCAGCATTTT
D: TRBD1
V: TRBV6-6
size: many
J: TRBJ1-5

CDR3: CASNRGGQETQYF
DNA: TGCGCCAGCAACCGGGGGGGCCAAGAGACCCAGTACTTC
D: TRBD2
V: TRBV5-1
size: NA
J: TRBJ2-5

CDR3: CASSLQQGNNEQFF
DNA: TGCGCCAGCAGCTTGCAACAGGGGAACAATGAGCAGTTCTTC
D: TRBD1
V: TRBV5-1
size: many
J: TRBJ2-1

CDR3: CASSSQGSTTYNEQFF
DNA: TGTGCCAGCAGCTCCCAGGGATCCACAACCTACAATGAGCAGTTCTTC
D: NA
V: TRBV7-2
size: many
J: TRBJ2-1

CDR3: CASSLAGGRDTEAFF
DNA: TGCGCCAGCAGCTTGGCCGGGGGACGCGACACTGAAGCTTTCTTT
D: NA
V: TRBV5-1
size: many
J: TRBJ1-1

CDR3: CAIRSTALEPQHF
DNA: TGTGCCATCAGATCGACAGCCCTGGAGCCCCAGCATTTT
D: NA
V: TRBV10-3
size: many
J: TRBJ1-5

CDR3: CAWWGGSGGETQYF
DNA: TGTGCCTGGTGGGGCGGTAGCGGGGGAGAGACCCAGTACTTC
D: TRBD2
V: TRBV30
size: many
J: TRBJ2-5

CDR3: CASNKATNEKLFF
DNA: TGTGCCAGCAACAAAGCAACTAATGAAAAACTGTTTTTT
D: NA
V: TRBV12-3/TRBV12-4
size: many
J: TRBJ1-4

CDR3: CASSFDRYANTGELFF
DNA: TGTGCCAGCAGCTTTGATCGCTACGCGAACACCGGGGAGCTGTTTTTT
D: NA
V: TRBV7-9
size: many
J: TRBJ2-2

CDR3: CAISYPTAGANVLTF
DNA: TGTGCCATCAGTTACCCTACAGCTGGGGCCAACGTCCTGACTTTC
D: NA
V: TRBV10-3
size: few
J: TRBJ2-6

CDR3: CASSPLWTGVYEQYF
DNA: TGTGCCAGCTCACCACTCTGGACAGGGGTCTACGAGCAGTACTTC
D: TRBD1
V: TRBV18
size: many
J: TRBJ2-7

CDR3: CASSLVAGSPGPEQYF
DNA: TGTGCCAGCAGCTTAGTGGCCGGATCCCCGGGGCCCGAGCAGTACTTC
D: NA
V: TRBV7-8
size: many
J: TRBJ2-7

CDR3: CAWSGAGQPRNEQFF
DNA: TGTGCCTGGAGTGGAGCGGGCCAACCGAGAAATGAGCAGTTCTTC
D: NA
V: TRBV30
size: many
J: TRBJ2-1

CDR3: CASSLMSTAGEKLFF
DNA: TGTGCCAGCAGCTTGATGTCAACAGCTGGTGAAAAACTGTTTTTT
D: NA
V: TRBV5-8
size: few
J: TRBJ1-4

CDR3: CASSELMASRTQYF
DNA: TGTGCCAGCAGTGAACTGATGGCGAGTAGGACCCAGTACTTC
D: NA
V: TRBV2
size: many
J: TRBJ2-5

CDR3: CASSLFPPQAAPTDTQYF
DNA: TGTGCCAGCAGCTTATTCCCCCCCCAAGCCGCCCCCACAGATACGCAGTATTTT
D: NA
V: TRBV7-2
size: few
J: TRBJ2-3

CDR3: CASSGPGQETQYF
DNA: TGCGCCAGCAGCGGACCGGGGCAAGAGACCCAGTACTTC
D: NA
V: TRBV5-1
size: many
J: TRBJ2-5

CDR3: CASSRRASYEQYF
DNA: TGTGCCAGCAGTAGGCGGGCCTCCTACGAGCAGTACTTC
D: NA
V: TRBV3-1
size: many
J: TRBJ2-7

CDR3: CASSLELGSYEQYF
DNA: TGCGCCAGCAGCTTGGAGCTAGGTTCCTACGAGCAGTACTTC
D: NA
V: TRBV5-1
size: many
J: TRBJ2-7

CDR3: CASSQGQGSQFF
DNA: TGTGCCAGCAGCCAGGGACAGGGCTCCCAGTTCTTC
D: TRBD1
V: TRBV12-3/TRBV12-4
size: many
J: TRBJ2-1

CDR3: CASSLSTGLDGYTF
DNA: TGTGCCAGCAGCTTGAGTACAGGGTTGGATGGCTACACCTTC
D: NA
V: TRBV7-9
size: many
J: TRBJ1-2

CDR3: CASSLVSVARVVGETQYF
DNA: TGTGCCAGCAGCTTAGTTTCGGTGGCCAGGGTGGTTGGAGAGACCCAGTACTTC
D: NA
V: TRBV7-6
size: many
J: TRBJ2-5

CDR3: CASSVSGDSNEKLFF
DNA: TGTGCCAGCAGCGTTTCCGGGGATTCTAATGAAAAACTGTTTTTT
D: NA
V: TRBV9
size: many
J: TRBJ1-4

CDR3: CASRFGWGPYNEQFF
DNA: TGTGCCAGCAGGTTCGGTTGGGGGCCCTACAATGAGCAGTTCTTC
D: NA
V: TRBV12-3/TRBV12-4
size: many
J: TRBJ2-1

CDR3: CASSKARQGRGSGNTIYF
DNA: TGTGCCAGCAGCAAAGCGCGACAGGGGCGAGGCTCTGGAAACACCATATATTTT
D: NA
V: TRBV21-1
size: NA
J: TRBJ1-3

CDR3: CASSLRDTRSGANVLTF
DNA: TGTGCCAGCAGCTTACGGGACACCCGTTCTGGGGCCAACGTCCTGACTTTC
D: NA
V: TRBV5-4
size: many
J: TRBJ2-6